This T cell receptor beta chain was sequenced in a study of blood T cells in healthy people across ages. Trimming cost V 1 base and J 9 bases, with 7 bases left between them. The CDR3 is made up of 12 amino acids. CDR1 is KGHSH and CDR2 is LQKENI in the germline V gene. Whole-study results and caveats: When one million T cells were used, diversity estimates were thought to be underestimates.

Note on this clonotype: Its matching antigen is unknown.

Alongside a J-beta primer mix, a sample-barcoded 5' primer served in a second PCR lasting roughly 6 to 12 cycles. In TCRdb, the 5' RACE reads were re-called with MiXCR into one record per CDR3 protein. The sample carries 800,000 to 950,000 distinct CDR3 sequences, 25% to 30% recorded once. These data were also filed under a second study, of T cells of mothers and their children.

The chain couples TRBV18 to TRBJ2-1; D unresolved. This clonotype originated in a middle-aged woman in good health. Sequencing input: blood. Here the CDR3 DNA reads TGTGCCAGCTCACCACTTGGAATTGAGCAGTTCTTC. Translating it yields CASSPLGIEQFF.